These 32 T cell receptor beta chains were sequenced from one sample in a study of human T cells and chemical hapten exposure. TCRdb re-called the RACE reads through MiXCR, storing one row per CDR3 protein. The data hold tens of thousands of distinct CDR3 sequences, with about 8.8% observed a single time. Noted time point: healthy volunteer bleed at 2 weeks. Total RNA extraction was carried out from unfractionated whole blood. The sequenced sample was whole blood. These receptors were taken from a female donor in good health. Some clones in this sample may be carry-over from other donors' samples.

This sequence joins TRBV28 and TRBJ1-2, with D possibly TRBD1 on 5 matching bases. Deletions cut 3 bases from V and 3 bases from J, with 11 bases between. This CDR3 contains 14 residues. From germline, CDR1 is MDHEN and CDR2 SYDVKM. The CDR3 DNA sequence: TGTGCCAGCAGTTTGGGAGGGGCTGACTATGGCTACACCTTC. Protein sequence: CASSLGGADYGYTF.

The J gene is TRBJ1-4, the V gene TRBV9; D may be TRBD1 (5 bases). The V end was cut by 7 bases, the J end by 6 bases, with 10 bases between. The germline CDR1 and CDR2 sequences are SGDLS and YYNGEE. CDR3 length: 12 amino acids. For the CDR3, the DNA is TGTGCCAGCGGGATAGGGGATGAAAAACTGTTTTTT. Protein sequence: CASGIGDEKLFF.

This clonotype was counted a few times. The rearrangement uses TRBV2 and TRBJ1-5; a weak D match, TRBD1 (5 bases). V lost 6 bases, J lost 1 base, and 19 bases lay in between. The CDR3 extends over 17 amino acids. The germline V gene encodes CDR1 SNHLY and CDR2 FYNNEI. CDR3 nucleotide sequence: TGTGCCAGCAGCCCGCCGGGACCGACGGTAAGCAATCAGCCCCAGCATTTT. It encodes CASSPPGPTVSNQPQHF.

This clonotype was observed at least ten times. The chain has TRBV7-2 and TRBJ2-3; the match to TRBD2 covers 13 bases. The V gene's germline CDR1 is SGHTA and CDR2 FQGNSA. The CDR3 length is 19 residues. Trimming took 4 bases from V and 4 from J; bases not matched to a gene: 14. CDR3 sequence: CASSYRTSGSPRVADTQYF. For the CDR3, the DNA is TGTGCCAGCAGCTACCGGACTAGCGGGAGTCCCAGGGTAGCAGATACGCAGTATTTT.

Many counts were recorded for this clonotype. The gene calls are TRBV5-5 and TRBJ2-5; D not resolved. Germline lookup yields CDR1 SGHKS and CDR2 YYEKEE (reference sequence). Trimming removed 3 bases at V and 0 bases at J, with 6 bases between. The CDR3 totals 13 residues. CDR3: CASSSRDQETQYF. The CDR3, as DNA: TGTGCCAGCAGCTCCCGGGACCAAGAGACCCAGTACTTC.

This clonotype was counted only a few times. V and J are TRBV5-6 and TRBJ1-2; D is unclear. Trimming took off 3 bases at V and 5 bases at J, with 8 bases between the two ends. Germline V gene data show CDR1 as SGHDT and CDR2 as YYEEEE. The CDR3 runs 12 residues. The CDR3 loop is CASSSQNYGYTF. The CDR3 DNA is TGTGCCAGCAGCTCACAGAATTATGGCTACACCTTC.

This clonotype was observed a handful of times. The gene calls are TRBV29-1 and TRBJ2-1, with 10 bases aligning to TRBD2. CDR3 length: 13 amino acids. The germline CDR1 and CDR2 sequences are SQVTM and ANQGSEA. With V trimmed by 6 bases and J by 7 bases, 6 bases remained unmatched. The CDR3 nucleotides read TGCAGCGTGAGAGCGGGAGGGCCGAATGAGCAGTTCTTC. Amino acid sequence: CSVRAGGPNEQFF.

The rearrangement links TRBV28 to TRBJ1-2; 9 positions agree with TRBD1. Unmatched junction bases numbered 9, after V lost 3 bases and J lost 4 bases. There are 16 residues in the CDR3. The V gene's germline CDR1 is MDHEN and CDR2 SYDVKM. The CDR3 spells CASSFGGTGSFYGYTF. The CDR3 DNA sequence: TGTGCCAGCAGTTTTGGGGGGACAGGGTCTTTCTATGGCTACACCTTC.

Concerning this clonotype itself: A much larger clone is a single base away; this may be a read error. The rearrangement uses TRBV20-1 and TRBJ1-1, with D maybe TRBD1 (6 bases). This CDR3 contains 14 residues. Trimming removed 5 bases from V and 6 bases from J, with 19 bases in between. Germline V gene sequence: CDR1 DFQATT, CDR2 SNEGSKA (reference sequence). The CDR3 DNA is TGCAGTGCTGGAGGACGGGGGGCGAGGGCTGAAGCTTTCTTT. It yields the protein CSAGGRGARAEAFF.

This clonotype showed up many times. This chain uses TRBV20-1 with TRBJ1-5; the match to TRBD1 covers 8 bases. CDR1 and CDR2 (germline): DFQATT, SNEGSKA (reference sequence). V dropped 5 bases and J dropped 5; count of bases not matched to a gene: 11. This CDR3 has 15 residues. Here the CDR3 DNA reads TGCAGTGCTCCGGAAACCGGGACAGGAGATCAGCCCCAGCATTTT. This codes for CSAPETGTGDQPQHF.

This clonotype was picked up many times. V is TRBV5-6 and J is TRBJ2-7; the D gene could be TRBD1 or TRBD2 (5 bases each). The length of the CDR3 is 15 residues. Germline CDR1 SGHDT, CDR2 YYEEEE. Between the trimmed V and J ends, which lost 4 bases and 3 bases, there was a span of 17 bases. The DNA for the CDR3 is TGTGCCAGCAGCCACAGGACTGCTCTTCGCTACGAGCAGTACTTC. Translating gives CASSHRTALRYEQYF.

This clonotype was seen only a few times. This chain joins TRBV4-2 and TRBJ2-2; D is uncertain. The V gene lost 1 base and the J gene lost 3 bases, with 6 bases spanning the gap. Germline lookup yields CDR1 LGHNA and CDR2 YNFKEQ. The CDR3 is made up of 14 amino acids. The CDR3 sequence: CASSQGRYTGELFF. In DNA, the CDR3 is TGTGCCAGCAGCCAAGGCAGGTACACCGGGGAGCTGTTTTTT.

On this clonotype itself: One end of the junction does not line up with germline, which may come from a read error. CDR3: CASSYGTNDYGQYF. CDR3 sequence (DNA): TGCGCCAGCAGCTACGGGACTAATGACTACGGGCAGTACTTC. This chain connects TRBV5-1 to TRBJ2-7; 7 positions match TRBD2. The germline gives CDR1 SGHRS, CDR2 YFSETQ. CDR3 length equals 14 residues.

This clonotype was observed at least ten times. This chain connects TRBV7-9 to TRBJ1-6; 7 bases are a match to TRBD1. Germline CDR1 and CDR2: SEHNR and FQNEAQ (reference sequence). The CDR3 consists of 15 residues. Trimming took 1 base from V and 7 from J; bases not matched to a gene: 4. CDR3 DNA sequence: TGTGCCAGCAGCTTAGAGGAGGGGGCGAATTCACCCCTCCACTTT. It specifies CASSLEEGANSPLHF.

This clonotype occurred a few times. The chain links TRBV6-4 to TRBJ1-5; the D gene is possibly TRBD1 (5 bases). Germline CDR1 is MRHNA and CDR2 is SNTAGT. CDR3 length: 16 amino acids. The V gene lost 3 bases and the J gene lost 1 base, with 13 bases spanning the gap. The CDR3 DNA reads TGTGCCAGCAGTGAGGCGGGGGTTGTGAGCAATCAGCCCCAGCATTTT. Its protein is CASSEAGVVSNQPQHF.

This clonotype has a count of ten or more. CDR3 region: CASSLAYGYTF. The CDR3 DNA is TGTGCCAGCAGTTTAGCCTATGGCTACACCTTC. The chain is built from TRBV28 and TRBJ1-2, with D hard to call. The CDR3 sequence is 11 residues long. Trimming took 2 bases from V and 4 from J, leaving 2 bases between them. CDR1 MDHEN and CDR2 SYDVKM come from the germline V gene.

This clonotype was recorded at least ten times. V usage is TRBV29-1 and J usage is TRBJ1-4, with D possibly being TRBD1 (5 bases). With 0 bases removed from V and 13 bases from J, the gap between germline ends came to 18 bases. The CDR3 consists of 14 residues. The germline V gene encodes CDR1 SQVTM and CDR2 ANQGSEA. CDR3 protein: CSVEDSRMGEGLFF. The DNA for the CDR3 is TGCAGCGTTGAAGATTCTCGGATGGGGGAGGGACTGTTTTTT.

This clonotype was observed a handful of times. The genes are TRBV3-1 and TRBJ2-5; 8 bases agree with TRBD1. This CDR3 is built from 16 residues. Per germline, CDR1 LGHDT and CDR2 YNNKEL (reference sequence). Unmatched junction bases numbered 6, after V lost 1 base and J lost 2 bases. The DNA of the CDR3 is TGTGCCAGCAGCCAAGGTGACAGGGGAGGACAAGAGACCCAGTACTTC. Encoded protein: CASSQGDRGGQETQYF.

V and J are TRBV6-5 and TRBJ2-5, with TRBD1 as a possible D gene (5 bases). The CDR3 has 16 amino acids. The V and J ends lost 0 bases and 5 bases respectively, with 16 bases between them. The germline gives CDR1 MNHEY, CDR2 SVGAGI. As DNA, the CDR3 is TGTGCCAGCAGTTACTCGAGTTTAAGGGGCGCGGAGACCCAGTACTTC. This encodes CASSYSSLRGAETQYF.

Of note for this clonotype: A much larger clone lies one base from this, so it may be a read error. This chain joins TRBV6-6 and TRBJ2-5; TRBD1 matches at 12 bases. Germline loops: CDR1 MNHNY, CDR2 SVGAGI (reference sequence). This CDR3 has 17 amino acids. The DNA for the CDR3 is TGTACCAGCAGTCCCGGGACAGGGGGCGGACTACAAGAGACCCAGTACTTC. Protein sequence: CTSSPGTGGGLQETQYF.

Ten or more counts support this clonotype. CDR3 in DNA: TGTGCCAGTAGTATGAACACCGGGGAGCTGTTTTTT. Translated, it gives CASSMNTGELFF. The V gene is TRBV19, the J gene TRBJ2-2; D is unresolved. V lost 3 bases and J lost 1, with 0 bases in between. The CDR3 has 12 amino acids. The germline V gene has CDR1 LNHDA and CDR2 SQIVND (reference sequence).

This chain links TRBV5-1 with TRBJ2-5; D might be TRBD1 (5 bases). Per the germline V gene, CDR1 is SGHRS and CDR2 is YFSETQ. The CDR3 runs to 15 residues. Trimming removed 4 bases at V and 4 bases at J, with 17 bases between. DNA for the CDR3: TGCGCCAGCAGCCTCGAATCCAGGGTAGGAGAGACCCAGTACTTC. It translates to CASSLESRVGETQYF.

This clonotype was recorded at least ten times. The chain recombines TRBV20-1 with TRBJ1-3; D is ambiguous. The CDR3 contains 12 residues. Germline CDR1 reads DFQATT; CDR2 reads SNEGSKA (reference sequence). Between the trimmed V and J ends, which lost 2 bases and 11 bases, there was a span of 13 bases. The CDR3 spells CSARPRHDAIYF. For the CDR3, the DNA is TGCAGTGCTAGACCGAGACACGACGCCATATATTTT.

This clonotype was detected a few times. The V call is TRBV7-2, the J call TRBJ2-2; D gene ambiguous. Germline V gives CDR1 SGHTA, CDR2 FQGNSA. The CDR3 totals 14 residues. Trimming removed 3 bases at V and 4 bases at J, with 9 bases between. CDR3 sequence (DNA): TGTGCCAGCAGCTTCACGATTTTCACCGGGGAGCTGTTTTTT. Protein: CASSFTIFTGELFF.

This clonotype was found many times. CDR3: CATSRDRWGRATNEKLFF. CDR3 nucleotide sequence: TGTGCCACCAGCAGAGATCGTTGGGGAAGGGCAACTAATGAAAAACTGTTTTTT. J is TRBJ1-4 and V is TRBV15; the D is unclear. The germline CDR1 and CDR2 sequences are LNHNV and YYDKDF (reference sequence). Deletions cut 0 bases from V and 0 bases from J, with 14 bases between. This CDR3 spans 18 amino acids.

The chain carries TRBV20-1 and TRBJ2-7; D might be TRBD1 (6 bases). This CDR3 has 13 residues. Germline CDR1 and CDR2: DFQATT and SNEGSKA (reference sequence). Trimming stripped 1 base from V and 3 bases from J, with 10 bases between. The CDR3 sequence is CSARATGSYEQYF. DNA for the CDR3: TGCAGTGCTAGAGCCACAGGGAGCTACGAGCAGTACTTC.

This clonotype has a count of ten or more. V is TRBV5-1 and J is TRBJ1-2; weak D call: TRBD1 (5 bases). The germline CDR1 and CDR2 sequences are SGHRS and YFSETQ. The CDR3 contains 16 residues. Trimming shortened V by 4 bases and J by 0 bases, and 16 bases separated the two germline ends. This chain's CDR3 is CASSTADRTPNYGYTF. DNA for the CDR3: TGCGCCAGCAGCACCGCTGACAGAACTCCTAACTATGGCTACACCTTC.

This clonotype came up a few times. The chain employs TRBV20-1 and TRBJ2-7; 16 nucleotides agree with TRBD2. CDR3 length: 18 residues. The V gene's germline CDR1 is DFQATT and CDR2 SNEGSKA (reference sequence). V shed 5 bases and J 5 bases; nucleotides not matched to a gene: 15. The CDR3 loop is CSAPVPGLAGGPSHEQYF. As DNA, the CDR3 is TGCAGTGCTCCTGTGCCGGGACTAGCGGGAGGGCCTTCCCACGAGCAGTACTTC.

V usage is TRBV2 and J usage is TRBJ2-3; D may be TRBD1 or TRBD2 (5 bases each). The germline gives CDR1 SNHLY, CDR2 FYNNEI. The ends were cut back, 8 bases at V and 2 bases at J, with 14 bases in the middle. The CDR3 totals 14 residues. In DNA form, the CDR3 reads TGTGCCAGCTGGGGGAGAAGCTCCACAGATACGCAGTATTTT. This encodes CASWGRSSTDTQYF.

This clonotype was seen at least ten times. The gene calls are TRBV4-2 and TRBJ1-6; D unresolved. Trimming took off 1 base at V and 8 bases at J, with 9 bases between the two ends. Germline CDR1 LGHNA, CDR2 YNFKEQ. CDR3 length equals 14 residues. CDR3 DNA: TGTGCCAGCAGCCAAGGGAAGGGTGATTCACCCCTCCACTTT. This encodes CASSQGKGDSPLHF.

This clonotype was detected a few times. The chain combines TRBV5-1 with TRBJ2-6; 12 bases line up with TRBD2. Losses at the gene ends were 0 bases for V and 3 bases for J; bases not matched to a gene: 7. Looked up from germline, CDR1 is SGHRS and CDR2 is YFSETQ. The CDR3 is 19 amino acids. Here the CDR3 reads CASSLELAGGAGGANVLTF. The CDR3 DNA follows: TGCGCCAGCAGCTTGGAACTAGCGGGAGGTGCGGGTGGGGCCAACGTCCTGACTTTC.

The chain is built from TRBV11-3 and TRBJ1-2; 12 positions agree with TRBD1. In germline, CDR1 is SGHNT, CDR2 YENEEA. The V gene end was trimmed by 5 bases and the J gene end by 3 bases; junction bases not matched to a gene: 7. This CDR3 has 16 residues. This CDR3 reads CASSQGTGGIYYGYTF. DNA of the CDR3: TGTGCCAGCAGCCAAGGGACAGGGGGCATCTACTATGGCTACACCTTC.